Following are 22 T cell receptor beta chains from one sample sequenced in a study of graft-versus-host responses after intestinal transplantation. TCRdb's table, derived via immunoSEQ multiplex PCR, lists solely in-frame clones and lacks some. In the table there are more than 50,000 clones, 89% of which are singletons. Processing released intraepithelial and lamina propria lymphocytes from the graft tissue. This specimen consisted of ileum tissue, obtained less than 400 days after transplant. The origin of the receptors is a human patient who received an intestinal transplant, so some T cells may come from the graft donor.

The V call is TRBV6-5, the J call TRBJ2-7; D is possibly TRBD1 (6 bases). From germline, CDR1 is MNHEY and CDR2 SVGAGI. V lost 6 bases to trimming and J lost 6 bases, with 15 bases between them. There are 13 residues in the CDR3. This CDR3 reads CASRPPQGLEQYF. The CDR3 nucleotides are TGTGCCAGCAGGCCACCCCAGGGGCTCGAGCAGTACTTC.

The chain is built from TRBV28 and TRBJ1-6, with no clear D. The CDR3 has 16 amino acids. Germline lookup yields CDR1 MDHEN and CDR2 SYDVKM. Deletions cut 7 bases from V and 9 bases from J, with 22 bases between. The CDR3 coding sequence is TGTGCCAGCACGGTAGAGGGAAGCCCCCTAAGTTCACCCCTCCACTTT. It specifies CASTVEGSPLSSPLHF.

The chain recombines TRBV5-1 with TRBJ2-5; no firm D call. The CDR3 is 14 residues long. Germline values: CDR1 SGHRS, CDR2 YFSETQ. V lost 4 bases, J lost 1 base, and 11 bases lay in between. As DNA, the CDR3 is TGCGCCAGCAGCCCCGAATCCTCCCAAGAGACCCAGTACTTC. Translated: CASSPESSQETQYF. Variable domain in full (rest from reference TRBV5-1 and TRBJ2-5): KAGVTQTPRYLIKTRGQQVTLSCSPISGHRSVSWYQQTPGQGLQFLFEYFSETQRNKGNFPGRFSGRQFSNSRSEMNVSTLELGDSALYLCASSPESSQETQYFGPGTRLLVL.

This chain connects TRBV4-2 to TRBJ1-1; D might be TRBD1 (5 bases). Germline-derived CDR1 and CDR2 are LGHNA and YNFKEQ. V lost 0 bases and J lost 1, with 12 bases in between. The CDR3 is made up of 16 amino acids. CDR3 sequence: CASSQDRWGRNTEAFF. The DNA for the CDR3 is TGTGCCAGCAGCCAAGATCGATGGGGGAGGAACACTGAAGCTTTCTTT.

The chain carries TRBV4-1 and TRBJ1-5; TRBD1 matches 8 bases. J was trimmed by 5 bases and V by 1 base; bases with no gene match: 16. Per germline, CDR1 MGHRA and CDR2 YSYEKL. The CDR3 totals 19 residues. This CDR3 is CASSQVLLNQGQEDQPQHF. The CDR3 DNA reads TGCGCCAGCAGCCAAGTCCTACTCAACCAGGGACAGGAAGATCAGCCCCAGCATTTT.

The chain joins TRBV27 to TRBJ2-7, with D possibly TRBD2 on 5 matching bases. Trimming pared 8 bases from V and 0 bases from J, leaving 14 bases between. Germline values: CDR1 MNHEY, CDR2 SMNVEV (reference sequence). The CDR3 covers 14 residues. CDR3 loop: CASGLDLHSYEQYF. The CDR3 nucleotides are TGTGCCAGCGGGTTGGACTTACACTCCTACGAGCAGTACTTC.

V is TRBV6-5 and J is TRBJ1-1, with TRBD1 identical over 7 bases. The CDR3 has 14 residues. CDR1 MNHEY and CDR2 SVGAGI come from the germline V gene. V lost 2 bases and J lost 2; bases outside the gene matches: 2. CDR3 sequence reads: CASSYPGGNTEAFF. The CDR3 DNA reads as TGTGCCAGCAGTTACCCAGGGGGAAACACTGAAGCTTTCTTT.

The J gene is TRBJ2-1, the V gene TRBV4-2, with TRBD2 matching over 9 bases. The ends lost 1 base at V and 9 bases at J; junction bases unmatched: 4. The CDR3 covers 14 residues. CDR1 is LGHNA, CDR2 YNFKEQ, per germline. The CDR3 sequence is CASSQVGGRGEQFF. The CDR3 nucleotides read TGTGCCAGCAGCCAAGTCGGCGGGAGGGGTGAGCAGTTCTTC.

As to this clone: An end of the junction differs from the germline gene, which may be a read error. This chain links TRBV7-7 with TRBJ2-7, with 7 bases lining up with TRBD2. The germline V gene has CDR1 SSHAT and CDR2 FNYEAQ (reference sequence). The CDR3 runs to 16 residues. For the CDR3, the DNA is TGTGCTAGCAGCTTTCCCCGACGGGAGGCCGACTACGAGCAGTACTTC. Residues: CASSFPRREADYEQYF.

The rearrangement uses TRBV28 and TRBJ2-3; D is uncertain. The CDR3 has 13 residues. Trimming left V 3 bases short and J 5 bases short, with 9 bases between. Germline values: CDR1 MDHEN, CDR2 SYDVKM. CDR3 amino acids: CASSLGSGDTQYF. CDR3 in DNA: TGTGCCAGCAGTTTGGGCTCGGGAGATACGCAGTATTTT. The full variable domain, with the rest looked up from reference TRBV28 and TRBJ2-3, is DVKVTQSSRYLVKRTGEKVFLECVQDMDHENMFWYRQDPGLGLRLIYFSYDVKMKEKGDIPEGYSVSREKKERFSLILESASTNQTSMYLCASSLGSGDTQYFGPGTRLTVL.

V is TRBV11-2 and J is TRBJ2-3; 11 positions match TRBD2. V lost 2 bases to trimming and J lost 4 bases; unmatched junction nucleotides: 11. In germline, CDR1 is SGHAT, CDR2 FQNNGV. There are 18 residues in the CDR3. This CDR3 is CASSLNGWLAGGPDTQYF. The CDR3 coding sequence is TGTGCCAGCAGCTTAAATGGTTGGCTAGCGGGGGGCCCAGATACGCAGTATTTT.

J is TRBJ1-6 and V is TRBV4-1, with unresolved D. This CDR3 region has 17 residues. V was trimmed by 0 bases and J by 7 bases, leaving 16 bases between them. CDR1 is MGHRA and CDR2 is YSYEKL in the germline V gene. The CDR3 nucleotides read TGCGCCAGCAGCCAAGATCCCTCCTCGGGGTGGAATTCACCCCTCCACTTT. This gives the protein CASSQDPSSGWNSPLHF.

The chain is built from TRBV6-4 and TRBJ2-3; TRBD1 matches 9 bases. The V gene end was trimmed by 2 bases and the J gene end by 3 bases; junction bases not matched to a gene: 9. Germline loops: CDR1 MRHNA, CDR2 SNTAGT. The CDR3 extends over 17 amino acids. CDR3 protein: CASSDRFVGTGTDTQYF. CDR3 nucleotide sequence: TGTGCCAGCAGTGACCGTTTTGTGGGGACAGGGACAGATACGCAGTATTTT.

This clone occurred a few times. This sequence joins TRBV7-7 and TRBJ2-1; D possibly uses TRBD1 or TRBD2 (5 bases each). Germline V gene lookup returns CDR1 SSHAT and CDR2 FNYEAQ (reference sequence). The CDR3 length is 12 residues. Trimming left V 5 bases short and J 10 bases short, with 12 bases between. Here the CDR3 reads CASSPFEGEQFF. The CDR3 DNA reads as TGTGCCAGCAGCCCCTTTGAGGGGGAGCAGTTCTTC. The complete variable domain, with remaining parts taken from reference TRBV7-7 and TRBJ2-1, reads GAGVSQSPRYKVTKRGQDVTLRCDPISSHATLYWYQQALGQGPEFLTYFNYEAQPDKSGLPSDRFSAERPEGSISTLTIQRTEQRDSAMYRCASSPFEGEQFFGPGTRLTVL.

The V and J genes are TRBV6-5 and TRBJ1-2; TRBD1 matches 9 bases. The CDR3 length is 15 residues. The V gene's germline CDR1 is MNHEY and CDR2 SVGAGI. The junction had 5 bases not matched to a gene; V was cut back by 6 bases and J by 0 bases. CDR3: CASRAGTGPNYGYTF. CDR3 sequence (DNA): TGTGCCAGCAGGGCCGGGACAGGGCCTAACTATGGCTACACCTTC.

The genes are TRBV11-1 and TRBJ1-1; TRBD1 matches 9 bases. CDR1 and CDR2 (germline): SGHAT, FQDESV (reference sequence). The CDR3 totals 13 residues. J was trimmed by 1 base and V by 7 bases; bases with no gene match: 1. The CDR3 nucleotides are TGTGCCAGCACGGGACAGGGGAACACTGAAGCTTTCTTT. It specifies CASTGQGNTEAFF.

This chain connects TRBV10-3 to TRBJ2-3; tentative D call: TRBD1 (6 bases). CDR1 is ENHRY and CDR2 is SYGVKD in the germline V gene. The germline V and J ends were trimmed by 8 bases and 0 bases, with 12 bases remaining between them. This CDR3 has 14 amino acids. The CDR3 nucleotides read TGTGCCATCGGGGGCGAGGTGAGCACAGATACGCAGTATTTT. Encoded protein: CAIGGEVSTDTQYF.

The rearrangement uses TRBV12-2 and TRBJ2-1; the table's D call, TRBD2, has no DNA check behind it. TRBV12-2 is a documented pseudogene. There are 14 residues in the CDR3. The CDR3 coding sequence is TGTGCAAGTCGCCCCCTAGCGGTCTACAATGAGCAGTTCTTC. It translates to CASRPLAVYNEQFF.

The genes are TRBV19 and TRBJ2-7; 8 nucleotides agree with TRBD2. This CDR3 contains 15 residues. The germline V gene has CDR1 LNHDA and CDR2 SQIVND (reference sequence). Trimming at V came to 1 base and at J to 2 bases, leaving 4 bases not matched to a gene. The CDR3 reads CASSIGAGGTYEQYF. CDR3 nucleotides: TGTGCCAGTAGTATAGGGGCGGGAGGAACCTACGAGCAGTACTTC.

The J gene is TRBJ2-5, the V gene TRBV2; TRBD2 matches at 11 bases. The CDR3 extends over 15 amino acids. CDR1 is SNHLY and CDR2 is FYNNEI in the germline V gene. After removal of 11 bases from V and 5 bases from J, the junction contained 13 bases not matched to a gene. The CDR3 bases are TGTGCCGACAAACAGCTAGCGGGAGGCCGCGAGACCCAGTACTTC. Translating it yields CADKQLAGGRETQYF.

This chain links TRBV6-5 with TRBJ2-1; D tentatively fits TRBD1 or TRBD2 (6 bases each). This CDR3 comprises 15 residues. Trimming removed 2 bases from V and 4 bases from J, with 12 bases in between. CDR1 is MNHEY, CDR2 SVGAGI, per germline. CDR3 coding DNA: TGTGCCAGCAGTTACCCCGGGGGCCAATACAATGAGCAGTTCTTC. It yields the protein CASSYPGGQYNEQFF.

This chain links TRBV18 with TRBJ1-5; TRBD1 matches 9 bases. J gave up 5 bases and V 6 bases, and 5 bases lay outside the gene matches. The germline V gene has CDR1 KGHSH and CDR2 LQKENI. The CDR3 extends over 14 amino acids. CDR3 nucleotide sequence: TGTGCCAGCTCCCCGGGACAGGGTGATCAGCCCCAGCATTTT. It specifies CASSPGQGDQPQHF.